These 3 T cell receptor beta chains share one sample of origin, sequenced in a study of cytomegalovirus exposure and HLA in healthy donors. PCR involved 60 Vbeta and 13 Jbeta primers. TCRdb keeps only in-frame clones here, not all; method: immunoSEQ multiplex PCR. There are approximately 130,000 clones in the sample; 75% to 90% occur only once, and almost 6% lies in the top ten. Input material: PBMCs. Receptor source: a woman in her 40s in good health and CMV-seropositive.

The chain recombines TRBV29-1 with TRBJ1-1; D is uncertain. The V gene lost 3 bases and the J gene lost 6 bases, with 26 bases spanning the gap. CDR1 SQVTM and CDR2 ANQGSEA come from the germline V gene. CDR3 length: 17 residues. CDR3 region: CSVEYGEAGSGRPEAFF. The CDR3 nucleotides are TGCAGCGTTGAGTACGGGGAGGCGGGCAGTGGGCGGCCTGAAGCTTTCTTT. Variable domain in full (rest from reference TRBV29-1 and TRBJ1-1): SAVISQKPSRDICQRGTSLTIQCQVDSQVTMMFWYRQQPGQSLTLIATANQGSEATYESGFVIDKFPISRPNLTFSTLTVSNMSPEDSSIYLCSVEYGEAGSGRPEAFFGQGTRLTVV.

The chain uses TRBV6-5 and TRBJ2-2; tentatively, D is TRBD1 (6 bases). This CDR3 spans 13 amino acids. The V end lost 6 bases, the J end lost 3 bases, and 8 bases lay between the germline ends. CDR1 MNHEY and CDR2 SVGAGI come from the germline V gene. CDR3 coding DNA: TGTGCCAGCAGGGGGGCGGACACCGGGGAGCTGTTTTTT. This translates into CASRGADTGELFF.

The chain employs TRBV27 and TRBJ2-7, with TRBD2 matching over 7 bases. Germline V lookup: CDR1 MNHEY, CDR2 SMNVEV (reference sequence). CDR3 length: 13 residues. The trim removed 5 bases at V and 5 bases at J, leaving 6 bases unmatched. In nucleotides, the CDR3 is TGTGCCAGCAGTCCGGGACTAAAGGACGAGCAGTACTTC. Translating gives CASSPGLKDEQYF.